Listed here are 13 T cell receptor beta chains from one sample, sequenced in a study of T cell responses to AZD1222 COVID-19 vaccine. Profiled with immunoSEQ multiplex PCR; TCRdb holds only in-frame clones, not every one. The table records 200,000 or so clones, roughly 92% of them present only once. The sample was peripheral blood, taken 28 days after the second AZD1222 dose. The receptor source for this set is an adult who received the AZD1222 COVID-19 vaccine.

This rearrangement joins TRBV7-3 to TRBJ2-2; TRBD1 matches at 9 bases. This CDR3 is built from 15 residues. J was trimmed by 4 bases and V by 8 bases; bases with no gene match: 8. Germline lookup yields CDR1 SGHTA and CDR2 FQGTGA. The CDR3 bases are TGTGCCAGCGGACGACAGGGGGACGGCACCGGGGAGCTGTTTTTT. Translation: CASGRQGDGTGELFF.

The chain is built from TRBV5-1 and TRBJ2-2; weak D call: TRBD2 (7 bases). Trimming cost V 4 bases and J 3 bases, with 16 bases left between them. Germline V gene sequence: CDR1 SGHRS, CDR2 YFSETQ. The CDR3 spans 16 residues. The CDR3: CASSLVAGADTGELFF. The CDR3 nucleotides read TGCGCCAGCAGCCTGGTCGCGGGGGCGGACACCGGGGAGCTGTTTTTT.

The rearrangement joins TRBV19 to TRBJ1-1, with D uncertain. Trimming pared 2 bases from V and 5 bases from J, leaving 3 bases between. The V gene's germline CDR1 is LNHDA and CDR2 SQIVND (reference sequence). The CDR3 is 11 residues long. CDR3 sequence: CASSITTEAFF. The DNA of the CDR3 is TGTGCCAGTAGTATAACTACTGAAGCTTTCTTT.

The chain is built from TRBV11-2 and TRBJ2-1, with D hard to call. The CDR3 is 12 residues long. V was clipped by 2 bases and J by 6 bases, with 5 bases between them. CDR1 and CDR2 (germline): SGHAT, FQNNGV. The CDR3 region has the DNA TGTGCCAGCAGCTTAATTTCCAATGAGCAGTTCTTC. Encoded protein: CASSLISNEQFF.

This clone was recorded once. The chain employs TRBV5-1 and TRBJ1-4; D is ambiguous. The CDR3 sequence is 13 residues long. Germline-derived CDR1 and CDR2 are SGHRS and YFSETQ. V was pared by 4 bases and J by 5 bases, with 9 bases between. DNA for the CDR3: TGCGCCAGCAGCACGGACCCGAATGAAAAACTGTTTTTT. It encodes CASSTDPNEKLFF.

The chain is built from TRBV28 and TRBJ1-2; perhaps TRBD1 as D (6 bases). CDR1 is MDHEN, CDR2 SYDVKM, per germline. Trimming cost V 10 bases and J 2 bases, with 11 bases left between them. The CDR3 extends over 12 amino acids. CDR3 nucleotides: TGTGCCACCAAACAGGGCAACTATGGCTACACCTTC. Amino acids: CATKQGNYGYTF.

The genes are TRBV11-2 and TRBJ1-2; no definite D call. Trimming cost V 10 bases and J 1 base, with 19 bases left between them. CDR3 size: 15 residues. Germline CDR1 and CDR2: SGHAT and FQNNGV. CDR3 amino acids: CATPREREGNYGYTF. The DNA of the CDR3 is TGTGCCACCCCGCGAGAAAGGGAGGGTAACTATGGCTACACCTTC.

V is TRBV19 and J is TRBJ2-7; D uncertain. This CDR3 region has 11 residues. Germline V gene sequence: CDR1 LNHDA, CDR2 SQIVND (reference sequence). V lost 5 bases, J lost 5 bases, and 7 bases lay in between. CDR3 region: CASSLSNEQYF. The CDR3 DNA reads as TGTGCCAGTAGTCTTTCTAACGAGCAGTACTTC.

This clone was observed a single time. The CDR3 DNA follows: TGCAGCGGAACCCCCGCGACTAGCGGGGGGCCCACAGATACGCAGTATTTT. It encodes CSGTPATSGGPTDTQYF. The rearrangement uses TRBV29-1 and TRBJ2-3, with 13 bases lining up with TRBD2. Germline V lookup: CDR1 SQVTM, CDR2 ANQGSEA. V lost 7 bases, J lost 2 bases, and 12 bases stayed unmatched. The CDR3 extends over 17 amino acids.

The V and J genes are TRBV10-2 and TRBJ1-2, with D unclear. V lost 3 bases and J 7 bases, leaving 9 bases between the germline ends. The CDR3 consists of 12 residues. CDR1 and CDR2 from the germline V gene are WSHSY and SAAADI. The CDR3 coding sequence is TGCGCCAGCAGTGAAGGGTTTAGTGGCTACACCTTC. It encodes CASSEGFSGYTF.

The chain combines TRBV28 with TRBJ1-6; 7 bases map to TRBD1. The CDR3 consists of 14 residues. Germline values: CDR1 MDHEN, CDR2 SYDVKM. The junction had 14 bases not matched to a gene; V was cut back by 6 bases and J by 15 bases. The DNA for the CDR3 is TGTGCCAGCAGCCTCGGGGACAGAATCTCTCACCTCCACTTT. It yields the protein CASSLGDRISHLHF. The whole variable domain, remainder taken from reference TRBV28 and TRBJ1-6, is DVKVTQSSRYLVKRTGEKVFLECVQDMDHENMFWYRQDPGLGLRLIYFSYDVKMKEKGDIPEGYSVSREKKERFSLILESASTNQTSMYLCASSLGDRISHLHFGNGTRLTVT.

The chain links TRBV10-3 to TRBJ2-4, with D possibly matching TRBD2 (5 bases). The V end lost 0 bases, the J end lost 0 bases, and 12 bases lay between the germline ends. CDR1 and CDR2 (germline): ENHRY, SYGVKD. The CDR3 runs 17 residues. CDR3: CAISESEVLLAKNIQYF. The CDR3, as DNA: TGTGCCATCAGTGAGTCGGAGGTGCTACTAGCCAAAAACATTCAGTACTTC.

The CDR3 is CASSEHRFTYEQYF. The CDR3, as DNA: TGTGCCAGCAGTGAACACCGCTTCACCTACGAGCAGTACTTC. The chain joins TRBV2 to TRBJ2-7; D is ambiguous. The V and J ends lost 2 bases and 2 bases respectively, with 10 bases between them. Germline V CDR1 and CDR2: SNHLY, FYNNEI. This CDR3 contains 14 residues.